This T cell receptor (beta chain) is from a study of PD-1 blockade in classical Hodgkin lymphoma. Overall study results and limits: Repertoire differences have undefined causes, possibly disease activity or prior therapy. Complete responders possessed baseline diversity comparable to newly diagnosed patients.

Comments on this clone: Its target is not known.

CDR1 is MGHRA, CDR2 YSYEKL, per germline. CDR3 size: 15 residues. V lost 0 bases and J lost 8, with 14 bases in between. The data were produced by immunoSEQ multiplex PCR, yet TCRdb's version contains in-frame clones alone and is incomplete. The profile shows about a thousand clones, around 70% of them singletons. Exposure to brentuximab vedotin varied, and each patient had relapsed following autologous stem cell transplantation. Negative selection with magnets was how CD8+ T cells were isolated from the thawed PBMCs. Progressive disease, partial response or complete response was each patient's best response.

This specimen was CD8+ T cells from blood, taken at baseline. The sequence was collected from a human donor with classical Hodgkin lymphoma. The V and J genes are TRBV4-1 and TRBJ2-4, with D maybe TRBD1 (6 bases). The CDR3 here is CASSQDQGQGDIQYF. CDR3 bases: TGCGCCAGCAGCCAAGACCAGGGGCAAGGGGACATTCAGTACTTC.